This T cell receptor beta chain is from a study of blood T cells in healthy people across ages. CDR3 size: 16 residues. V shed 10 bases, J shed 0 bases, and the junction held 9 bases outside the gene matches. This clonotype occurred many times. What it recognizes is unknown. Combining a sample-barcoded 5' primer with a J-beta primer mix, a second PCR ran for about 7 to 11 cycles. TCRdb analysed the 5' RACE reads with MiXCR anew, one entry per CDR3 protein. Here the sample spans around 650,000 distinct CDR3 sequences, roughly 32% being singletons. Study outcomes and limitations: TCR beta diversity per million T cells fell roughly linearly with age. Unsorted PBMCs blocked a conclusive comparison of naive and antigen-experienced cells.

The TCR comes from a woman aged 80 or over in good health. Sequencing was carried out using blood. The chain combines TRBV12-3 or TRBV12-4 with TRBJ2-6, with 7 bases lining up with TRBD1. This chain's CDR3 is CATSLGQLSGANVLTF. The CDR3 nucleotides are TGTGCCACCTCTTTGGGACAGCTCTCTGGGGCCAACGTCCTGACTTTC.